This T cell receptor beta chain was sequenced for a study of OX40 agonist ivuxolimab in advanced cancers. Study summary: Ivuxolimab, which patients received intravenously every 2 weeks, was dosed at 0.01 to 10 mg/kg. The dose-escalation cohort had hepatocellular carcinoma, melanoma, renal cell or head and neck cancer. A history of anti-PD-1, anti-PD-L1 or anti-CTLA-4 therapy was acceptable, and over 30% had some. Overall study results and limits: At 0.1 to 3.0 mg/kg, clonal expansion of CD4+ and CD8+ blood T cells had occurred by week 6.

For this clone: What it binds is unknown.

Sequencing used immunoSEQ multiplex PCR; TCRdb keeps in-frame clones, though not all of them. The sample lists roughly 28,000 clones; roughly three quarters were seen once. This TCR came from an adult with an advanced solid tumor such as melanoma, head and neck, liver or kidney cancer. The material sequenced was CD4+ or CD8+ T cells sorted from blood, taken in a trial of the OX40 agonist ivuxolimab.

The CDR3 sequence: CASSLVRLAGVSYNEQFF. CDR3 nucleotide sequence: TGTGCCAGCAGCTTAGTTCGGCTAGCGGGGGTTTCCTACAATGAGCAGTTCTTC. The V and J genes are TRBV11-2 and TRBJ2-1, with 10 bases matching TRBD2. CDR3 size: 18 residues. V was clipped by 1 base and J by 1 base; unmatched bases: 7. The germline CDR1 and CDR2 sequences are SGHAT and FQNNGV.